The 9 T cell receptor beta chains below come from one sample, sequenced in a study of control samples from healthy donors and cancer patients. Produced via immunoSEQ multiplex PCR; TCRdb's table is partial and in-frame only. The sample has tens of thousands of clones, 88% seen once. Source material: blood. All receptors derive from a woman aged 70-85 years in good health.

This sequence joins TRBV5-5 and TRBJ1-2; D perhaps matches TRBD1 (5 bases). Germline CDR1 and CDR2: SGHKS and YYEKEE (reference sequence). The CDR3 extends over 16 amino acids. The ends were cut back, 0 bases at V and 0 bases at J, with 12 bases in the middle. CDR3 coding DNA: TGTGCCAGCAGCTTGGAGGTCAGGGTGGCTAACTATGGCTACACCTTC. Residues: CASSLEVRVANYGYTF.

The gene calls are TRBV5-1 and TRBJ1-2; D not certain. V was trimmed by 0 bases and J by 4 bases, leaving 10 bases between them. From germline, CDR1 is SGHRS and CDR2 YFSETQ. The CDR3 is 14 residues long. This CDR3 is CASSLVMDGYGYTF. CDR3 DNA: TGCGCCAGCAGCTTGGTGATGGACGGCTATGGCTACACCTTC. Supplemented by reference TRBV5-1 and TRBJ1-2, the full variable domain reads KAGVTQTPRYLIKTRGQQVTLSCSPISGHRSVSWYQQTPGQGLQFLFEYFSETQRNKGNFPGRFSGRQFSNSRSEMNVSTLELGDSALYLCASSLVMDGYGYTFGSGTRLTVV.

The chain recombines TRBV7-8 with TRBJ2-3; 8 nucleotides match TRBD2. V gave up 3 bases and J gave up 3 bases; unmatched junction bases: 5. CDR3 length: 15 amino acids. Per the germline V gene, CDR1 is SGHVS and CDR2 is FQNEAQ. The CDR3 bases are TGTGCCAGCAGCTTCGGGGGGGGGCGAACAGATACGCAGTATTTT. Its protein product is CASSFGGGRTDTQYF.

The chain couples TRBV30 to TRBJ2-7; the D gene is possibly TRBD1 (5 bases). The CDR3 spans 15 residues. V was pared by 0 bases and J by 0 bases, with 12 bases between. Germline-derived CDR1 and CDR2 are GTSNPN and SVGIG (reference sequence). The DNA for the CDR3 is TGTGCCTGGAGTGTAGGGCAGGGCCTCTCCTACGAGCAGTACTTC. Amino acid sequence: CAWSVGQGLSYEQYF.

The V call is TRBV29-1, the J call TRBJ1-1; no clear D. Germline CDR1 SQVTM, CDR2 ANQGSEA. This CDR3 is 12 amino acids long. The germline V and J ends were trimmed by 4 bases and 1 base, with 7 bases remaining between them. The CDR3 coding sequence is TGCAGCGTTGGAAACGGGAACACTGAAGCTTTCTTT. Protein sequence: CSVGNGNTEAFF. The full variable domain, in which reference TRBV29-1 and TRBJ1-1 provide the parts outside the CDR3, is SAVISQKPSRDICQRGTSLTIQCQVDSQVTMMFWYRQQPGQSLTLIATANQGSEATYESGFVIDKFPISRPNLTFSTLTVSNMSPEDSSIYLCSVGNGNTEAFFGQGTRLTVV.

This clone has just one count. This chain joins TRBV29-1 and TRBJ2-3, with D tentatively TRBD2 (6 bases). The CDR3 spans 11 residues. Looked up from germline, CDR1 is SQVTM and CDR2 is ANQGSEA. The V and J ends lost 7 bases and 2 bases respectively, with 7 bases between them. As DNA, the CDR3 is TGCAGCGCGGGGGACACAGATACGCAGTATTTT. Its translation: CSAGDTDTQYF.

The V gene is TRBV15, the J gene TRBJ1-1; 8 bases match TRBD1. This CDR3 region has 13 residues. The V gene end was trimmed by 8 bases and the J gene end by 6 bases; junction bases not matched to a gene: 8. Germline V lookup: CDR1 LNHNV, CDR2 YYDKDF (reference sequence). The CDR3 is CATRGQGRAEAFF. The DNA for the CDR3 is TGTGCCACCCGTGGACAGGGCCGCGCTGAAGCTTTCTTT.

V gene TRBV5-6 combines with J gene TRBJ2-2, with D possibly TRBD1 on 5 matching bases. CDR3 length equals 12 residues. The germline CDR1 and CDR2 sequences are SGHDT and YYEEEE. V was shortened by 4 bases and J by 5 bases, with 6 bases between the two germline ends. DNA of the CDR3: TGTGCCAGCAGCCACAGGACCGGGGAGCTGTTTTTT. Its protein product is CASSHRTGELFF.

The rearrangement links TRBV5-5 to TRBJ2-7; TRBD1 aligns across 9 bases. The germline gives CDR1 SGHKS, CDR2 YYEKEE (reference sequence). This CDR3 region has 14 residues. V trimming: 2 bases; J trimming: 4 bases; junction bases outside the gene matches: 4. The CDR3 DNA reads as TGTGCCAGCAGCTTTGTAGGACAGGGGTACGAGCAGTACTTC. As protein: CASSFVGQGYEQYF. Filled out from reference TRBV5-5 and TRBJ2-7, the complete variable domain reads DAGVTQSPTHLIKTRGQQVTLRCSPISGHKSVSWYQQVLGQGPQFIFQYYEKEERGRGNFPDRFSARQFPNYSSELNVNALLLGDSALYLCASSFVGQGYEQYFGPGTRLTVT.